This paragraph reports one T cell receptor beta chain. This sample stems from a study of Graves' ophthalmopathy and Graves' hyperthyroidism. Across the whole study: Upon initial diagnosis and before any treatment, peripheral blood was collected.

TCR beta CDR3 regions were amplified from RNA transcripts. An initial RT-PCR round employing HTBI primers preceded a second-round multiplex PCR. TCRdb reprocessed the multiplex PCR reads with MiXCR, giving one entry per CDR3 protein. Of around 670,000 distinct CDR3 sequences listed, roughly 40% are singletons. Germline values: CDR1 SGHTA, CDR2 FQGTGA. Trimming removed 5 bases from V and 5 bases from J; junction bases left unmatched: 9. The CDR3 covers 17 residues. J is TRBJ2-2 and V is TRBV7-3, with 12 bases that match TRBD1. Sequencing input: peripheral blood. The receptor was derived from an adult man with Graves' ophthalmopathy. In nucleotides, the CDR3 is TGTGCCAGCAGCCCCGGGACAGGGGGCGTGGGGACCGGGGAGCTGTTTTTT. Protein product: CASSPGTGGVGTGELFF.